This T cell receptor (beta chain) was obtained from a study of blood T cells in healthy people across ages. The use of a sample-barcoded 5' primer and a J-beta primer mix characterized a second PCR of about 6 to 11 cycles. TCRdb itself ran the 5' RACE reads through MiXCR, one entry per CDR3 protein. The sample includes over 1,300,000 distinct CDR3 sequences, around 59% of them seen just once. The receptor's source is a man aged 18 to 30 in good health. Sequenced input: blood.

CDR3 sequence: CAKNHSDRQAQETQYF. CDR3 bases: TGTGCCAAGAATCATTCGGACAGGCAAGCCCAAGAGACCCAGTACTTC. This rearrangement joins TRBV10-3 to TRBJ2-5; 7 nucleotides align to TRBD1. The germline V gene encodes CDR1 ENHRY and CDR2 SYGVKD. The CDR3 contains 16 residues. The J segment lost 1 base and the V segment lost 10 bases, leaving 15 bases of the junction unmatched.